These 13 T cell receptor beta chains share one sample of origin, sequenced in a study of post-analysis software for immune sequencing data. The antigens for these receptors are not known. TCR beta cDNA libraries had unique molecular identifiers. A single record per CDR3 protein comes from TCRdb applying MiXCR to the PCR reads. The sample consists of hundreds of thousands of distinct CDR3 sequences, 59% of them appearing once. Study conclusions and caveats: Roughly five TRBV segments, including TRBV5-6, TRBV5-1 and TRBV20-1, were more frequent in patients than controls.

The sequenced sample consisted of blood. The receptor set was obtained from a girl aged 2-10 years with multiple sclerosis.

V gene TRBV7-9 combines with J gene TRBJ2-1; 10 nucleotides match TRBD2. The length of the CDR3 is 17 residues. With 1 base clipped from V and 4 bases from J, the junction kept 7 bases outside the gene matches. Looked up from germline, CDR1 is SEHNR and CDR2 is FQNEAQ (reference sequence). The CDR3 sequence is CASSLGLAGDGYNEQFF. As DNA, the CDR3 is TGTGCCAGCAGCTTAGGTCTAGCGGGGGATGGTTACAATGAGCAGTTCTTC.

This sequence joins TRBV20-1 and TRBJ2-1; 11 bases are a match to TRBD2. V lost 0 bases and J lost 2; bases outside the gene matches: 6. The CDR3 extends over 17 amino acids. CDR1 is DFQATT and CDR2 is SNEGSKA in the germline V gene (reference sequence). In nucleotides, the CDR3 is TGCAGTGCTAGAGATCCTAGCGGGAGGAACCCCTACAATGAGCAGTTCTTC. Its translation is CSARDPSGRNPYNEQFF.

CDR3 DNA sequence: TGCAGCGTTACGGGACAGGGGACTGGGGCCAACGTCCTGACTTTC. Residues: CSVTGQGTGANVLTF. The rearrangement uses TRBV29-1 and TRBJ2-6; 10 nucleotides align to TRBD1. The trim removed 5 bases at V and 2 bases at J, leaving 3 bases unmatched. The V gene's germline CDR1 is SQVTM and CDR2 ANQGSEA. The CDR3 length is 15 residues.

The count of this clonotype is one. V is TRBV20-1 and J is TRBJ1-5; D call uncertain. This CDR3 spans 13 amino acids. Germline V gives CDR1 DFQATT, CDR2 SNEGSKA (reference sequence). Trimming took off 3 bases at V and 6 bases at J, with 12 bases between the two ends. DNA for the CDR3: TGCAGTGCTAGTCCCGCCTTCTCTCAGCCCCAGCATTTT. Translation: CSASPAFSQPQHF.

Concerning this clonotype itself: Germline and junction disagree at one end, which may indicate a read error. The genes are TRBV7-7 and TRBJ2-1; no clear D gene. The CDR3 length is 13 residues. Germline loops: CDR1 SSHAT, CDR2 FNYEAQ (reference sequence). CDR3: CASSLAYKDEQFF. The CDR3 nucleotides are TGTGCTAGCAGCTTAGCTTACAAGGATGAGCAGTTCTTC.

This clonotype turned up a few times. This chain uses TRBV6-1 with TRBJ1-2, with TRBD1 identical over 9 bases. Germline V gene lookup returns CDR1 MNHNS and CDR2 SASEGT. The CDR3 totals 14 residues. J was trimmed by 8 bases and V by 4 bases; bases with no gene match: 8. DNA of the CDR3: TGTGCCAGCAGTGTCGACAGGGGGGGTAGGGGCTACACCTTC. Translating it yields CASSVDRGGRGYTF.

This chain joins TRBV20-1 and TRBJ2-4; TRBD1 might be the D (6 bases). The J call may be wrong; the DNA end is better matched by TRBJ2-7. The CDR3 loop spans 12 amino acids. Germline CDR1 and CDR2: DFQATT and SNEGSKA (reference sequence). CDR3 nucleotides: TGCAGTGCTGTCAGGGGATCCTACGAGCAGTACTTC. Protein product: CSAVRGSYEQYF.

CDR3 loop: CSARDPSGGGNEQFF. CDR3 coding DNA: TGCAGTGCTAGAGATCCTAGCGGAGGGGGGAATGAGCAGTTCTTC. The chain links TRBV20-1 to TRBJ2-1; weak D call: TRBD2 (7 bases). The CDR3 is 15 residues long. The germline CDR1 and CDR2 sequences are DFQATT and SNEGSKA (reference sequence). Trimming removed 0 bases at V and 7 bases at J, with 16 bases between.

The J gene is TRBJ1-5, the V gene TRBV29-1; 8 nucleotides line up with TRBD1. Trimming took 4 bases from V and 4 from J; bases not matched to a gene: 3. Germline V lookup: CDR1 SQVTM, CDR2 ANQGSEA. This CDR3 has 13 residues. CDR3 coding DNA: TGCAGCGTTGCAGGGGGCCCTAATCAGCCCCAGCATTTT. This encodes CSVAGGPNQPQHF.

The rearrangement joins TRBV5-1 to TRBJ2-5; no clear D gene. From germline, CDR1 is SGHRS and CDR2 YFSETQ. The V end was cut by 0 bases, the J end by 6 bases, with 21 bases between. This CDR3 is 17 amino acids long. The CDR3 here is CASSLDLAAAQRQTQYF. The CDR3 coding sequence is TGCGCCAGCAGCTTGGATCTGGCGGCAGCGCAGAGACAGACCCAGTACTTC. The entire variable domain, with the rest obtained from reference TRBV5-1 and TRBJ2-5, is as follows: KAGVTQTPRYLIKTRGQQVTLSCSPISGHRSVSWYQQTPGQGLQFLFEYFSETQRNKGNFPGRFSGRQFSNSRSEMNVSTLELGDSALYLCASSLDLAAAQRQTQYFGPGTRLLVL.

This rearrangement joins TRBV4-1 to TRBJ1-1; no clear D. V dropped 5 bases and J dropped 2 bases, with 12 bases sitting between them. This CDR3 contains 14 residues. The germline V gene encodes CDR1 MGHRA and CDR2 YSYEKL. CDR3 sequence: CASSGRVFNTEAFF. CDR3 in DNA: TGCGCCAGCAGCGGACGGGTCTTTAACACTGAAGCTTTCTTT.

The rearrangement uses TRBV7-2 and TRBJ2-6; 12 bases are shared with TRBD1. V shed 3 bases and J 2 bases; nucleotides not matched to a gene: 8. The CDR3 length is 19 residues. Looked up from germline, CDR1 is SGHTA and CDR2 is FQGNSA. CDR3 amino acids: CASSFRGDRGLTGANVLTF. The CDR3 region has the DNA TGTGCCAGCAGCTTCCGCGGGGACAGGGGGCTAACTGGGGCCAACGTCCTGACTTTC.

This clonotype occurred a few times. V is TRBV29-1 and J is TRBJ1-2; a possible D gene is TRBD1 (6 bases). CDR3 length: 12 residues. In germline, CDR1 is SQVTM, CDR2 ANQGSEA. V was trimmed by 3 bases and J by 9 bases, leaving 14 bases between them. Here the CDR3 reads CSVDPDSRSYTF. In DNA form, the CDR3 reads TGCAGCGTTGATCCGGACAGTAGGAGCTACACCTTC.